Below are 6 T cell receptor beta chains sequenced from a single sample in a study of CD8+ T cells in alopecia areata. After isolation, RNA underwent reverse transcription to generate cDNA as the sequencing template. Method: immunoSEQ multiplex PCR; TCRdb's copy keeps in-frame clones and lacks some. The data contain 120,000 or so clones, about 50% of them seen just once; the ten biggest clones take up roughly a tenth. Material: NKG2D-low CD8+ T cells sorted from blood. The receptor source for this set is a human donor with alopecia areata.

CDR3 sequence (DNA): TGCGCCAGCAGCCTACCGGGAGAGACCCAGTACTTC. It specifies CASSLPGETQYF. The genes are TRBV4-1 and TRBJ2-5, with unresolved D. The CDR3 extends over 12 amino acids. V gave up 4 bases and J gave up 4 bases, with 7 bases separating them. Per the germline V gene, CDR1 is MGHRA and CDR2 is YSYEKL.

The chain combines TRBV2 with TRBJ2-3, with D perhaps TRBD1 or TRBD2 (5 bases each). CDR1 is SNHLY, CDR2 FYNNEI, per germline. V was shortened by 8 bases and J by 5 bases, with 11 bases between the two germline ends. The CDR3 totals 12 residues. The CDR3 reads CASLLGGDTQYF. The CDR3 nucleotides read TGTGCCAGCCTCCTTGGGGGAGATACGCAGTATTTT.

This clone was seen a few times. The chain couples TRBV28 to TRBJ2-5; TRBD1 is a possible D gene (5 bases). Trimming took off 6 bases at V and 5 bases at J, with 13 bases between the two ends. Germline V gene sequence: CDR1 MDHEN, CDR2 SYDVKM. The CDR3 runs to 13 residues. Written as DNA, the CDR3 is TGTGCCAGCAGGGCTCAGGGAAAGGAGACCCAGTACTTC. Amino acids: CASRAQGKETQYF. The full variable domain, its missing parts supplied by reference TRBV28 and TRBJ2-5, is DVKVTQSSRYLVKRTGEKVFLECVQDMDHENMFWYRQDPGLGLRLIYFSYDVKMKEKGDIPEGYSVSREKKERFSLILESASTNQTSMYLCASRAQGKETQYFGPGTRLLVL.

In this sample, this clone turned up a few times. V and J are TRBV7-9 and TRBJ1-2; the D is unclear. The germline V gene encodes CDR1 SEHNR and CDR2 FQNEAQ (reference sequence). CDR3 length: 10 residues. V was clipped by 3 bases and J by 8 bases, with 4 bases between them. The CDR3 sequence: CASSFEGYTF. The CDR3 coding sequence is TGTGCCAGCAGCTTCGAGGGCTACACCTTC.

CDR3 sequence (DNA): TGTGCCAGCAGTTACCGGGCGGGCGAGCAGTACTTC. This sequence encodes CASSYRAGEQYF. The chain uses TRBV27 and TRBJ2-7, with D possibly matching TRBD2 (5 bases). Germline CDR1 and CDR2: MNHEY and SMNVEV (reference sequence). Trimming stripped 4 bases from V and 6 bases from J, with 10 bases between. The CDR3 has 12 residues.

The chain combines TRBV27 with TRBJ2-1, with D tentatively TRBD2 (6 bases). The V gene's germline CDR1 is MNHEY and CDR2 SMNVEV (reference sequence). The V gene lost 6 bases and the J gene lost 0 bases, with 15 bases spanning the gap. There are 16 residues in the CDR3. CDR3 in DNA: TGTGCCAGCAGCCGGGACTTTCCGAGCTCCTACAATGAGCAGTTCTTC. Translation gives CASSRDFPSSYNEQFF.